The entry below describes one T cell receptor beta chain. This sample was taken from a study of blood T cell repertoires in COVID-19. The repertoire was sequenced with immunoSEQ multiplex PCR; TCRdb's copy has only in-frame clones and lacks some. The sample carries a few hundred thousand clones, approximately 90% recorded once. Germline V CDR1 and CDR2: LNHDA, SQIVND (reference sequence). There are 15 residues in the CDR3. Trimming at V came to 4 bases and at J to 4 bases, leaving 5 bases not matched to a gene. V usage is TRBV19 and J usage is TRBJ2-1; 9 bases line up with TRBD2. This sequence originates from a man between 45 and 60 years old with acute or convalescent COVID-19. The sample was peripheral blood. The CDR3 sequence is CASSRSSGDYNEQFF. In nucleotides, the CDR3 is TGTGCCAGTAGTAGGTCTAGCGGGGATTACAATGAGCAGTTCTTC.